One sample yielded the 3 T cell receptor beta chains listed below, sequenced in a study of cytomegalovirus exposure and HLA in healthy donors. The PCR used 60 Vbeta and 13 Jbeta primers. Repertoires were generated with immunoSEQ multiplex PCR, while TCRdb's copy carries only in-frame clones and drops some. The table lists 90,000 to 120,000 clones, around 72% of them singletons. Sequencing was performed on PBMCs. These receptors came from a woman aged 40 to 55 in good health and CMV-seropositive.

The chain couples TRBV5-1 to TRBJ1-1; D possibly corresponds to TRBD1 (5 bases). Germline V gives CDR1 SGHRS, CDR2 YFSETQ. V was pared by 4 bases and J by 11 bases, with 15 bases between. This CDR3 has 12 amino acids. The chain's CDR3 is CASSGDSPRAFF. CDR3 bases: TGCGCCAGCAGCGGAGACAGCCCACGGGCTTTCTTT.

This sequence joins TRBV19 and TRBJ1-2, with a tentative D call TRBD1 (6 bases). V lost 5 bases, J lost 8 bases, and 15 bases lay in between. The germline gives CDR1 LNHDA, CDR2 SQIVND (reference sequence). There are 13 residues in the CDR3. The CDR3 nucleotides read TGTGCCAGTAGTCTTTGGACAGAGGGGGGCTACACCTTC. Its translation is CASSLWTEGGYTF.

The V and J genes are TRBV6-1 and TRBJ2-7; 9 bases agree with TRBD2. The CDR3 has 15 residues. V was pared by 7 bases and J by 5 bases, with 12 bases of the junction left unmatched. CDR1 and CDR2 from the germline V gene are MNHNS and SASEGT. The CDR3 is CASNGGASGEDEQYF. CDR3 sequence (DNA): TGTGCCAGCAACGGAGGGGCTAGCGGGGAAGACGAGCAGTACTTC.